The 28 T cell receptor beta chains presented below share a single source sample, sequenced in a study of human T cells and chemical hapten exposure. Specified time point: patch test 3, about 24 weeks after DPC sensitization. Specified treatment: therapeutic diphenylcyclopropenone sensitization with weekly scalp DPC. TCRdb used MiXCR to reprocess the RACE reads, holding one entry per CDR3 protein. Found here are more than 150,000 distinct CDR3 sequences, approximately 24% of them singletons; the top ten hold 2% to 3%. The specimen comprised whole blood, sampled in connection with sensitization to the hapten diphenylcyclopropenone (DPC). The receptors stem from a woman aged 35 to 49 with alopecia areata. Some clones in this sample may be carry-over from other donors' samples.

The table lists this clonotype with a few counts. V is TRBV5-1 and J is TRBJ1-1, with a possible D match to TRBD1 (6 bases). V shed 4 bases and J shed 4 bases, with 14 bases lying between them. This CDR3 is built from 14 residues. Germline CDR1 SGHRS, CDR2 YFSETQ. Here the CDR3 reads CASSRTERGTEAFF. The CDR3 region has the DNA TGCGCCAGCAGCCGGACAGAAAGGGGCACTGAAGCTTTCTTT. The full variable domain, completed using reference TRBV5-1 and TRBJ1-1, is KAGVTQTPRYLIKTRGQQVTLSCSPISGHRSVSWYQQTPGQGLQFLFEYFSETQRNKGNFPGRFSGRQFSNSRSEMNVSTLELGDSALYLCASSRTERGTEAFFGQGTRLTVV.

The chain combines TRBV29-1 with TRBJ2-7, with D possibly matching TRBD1 (7 bases). V was pared by 6 bases and J by 2 bases, with 14 bases between. Germline V CDR1 and CDR2: SQVTM, ANQGSEA. The CDR3 totals 13 residues. CDR3 coding DNA: TGCAGCGTGGGGGAGGACAGGCCCTACGAGCAGTACTTC. Its protein is CSVGEDRPYEQYF.

J is TRBJ2-1 and V is TRBV20-1, with D possibly matching TRBD2 (5 bases). This CDR3 is 11 amino acids long. Germline assignment: CDR1 DFQATT and CDR2 SNEGSKA (reference sequence). The V end lost 7 bases, the J end lost 8 bases, and 12 bases lay between the germline ends. The CDR3 sequence is CSVSTNYEQFF. In nucleotides, the CDR3 is TGCAGTGTTTCGACTAATTATGAGCAGTTCTTC.

The rearrangement links TRBV20-1 to TRBJ2-2, with 7 nucleotides matching TRBD2. The CDR3 runs 15 residues. Germline V CDR1 and CDR2: DFQATT, SNEGSKA (reference sequence). Germline trimming cut 2 bases from V and 3 bases from J; bases unmatched to any gene: 6. The CDR3 reads CSARFAGVDTGELFF. DNA of the CDR3: TGCAGTGCTAGATTTGCGGGAGTGGACACCGGGGAGCTGTTTTTT.

A word on this clonotype: A junction end diverges from the germline sequence, so it may reflect a read error. The gene calls are TRBV2 and TRBJ2-1; 11 nucleotides match TRBD2. The CDR3 runs 12 residues. Germline V gene sequence: CDR1 SNHLY, CDR2 FYNNEI. The CDR3 DNA reads as TGCACGACTAGCGGGAAGTACAATGAGCAGTTCTTC. Encoded protein: CTTSGKYNEQFF. Combining the CDR3 with reference TRBV2 and TRBJ2-1 gives the whole variable domain EPEVTQTPSHQVTQMGQEVILRCVPISNHLYFYWYRQILGQKVEFLVSFYNNEISEKSEIFDDQFSVERPDGSNFTLKIRSTKLEDSAMYFCTTSGKYNEQFFGPGTRLTVL.

The gene calls are TRBV12-3 or TRBV12-4 and TRBJ2-7; a weak D match, TRBD1 (6 bases). CDR3 length equals 12 residues. The V gene lost 6 bases and the J gene lost 1 base, with 7 bases spanning the gap. The CDR3 nucleotides are TGTGCCAGCAGGACAGGATCCTACGAGCAGTACTTC. Amino acids: CASRTGSYEQYF.

This clonotype came up a few times. This sequence joins TRBV6-1 and TRBJ2-7; D remains ambiguous. CDR1 is MNHNS and CDR2 is SASEGT in the germline V gene. The CDR3 has 14 residues. V was clipped by 2 bases and J by 1 base, with 9 bases between them. CDR3 amino acids: CASSELADSYEQYF. CDR3 in DNA: TGTGCCAGCAGTGAACTTGCAGATTCCTACGAGCAGTACTTC.

J is TRBJ2-2 and V is TRBV20-1; maybe TRBD2 (6 bases). V lost 2 bases and J 0 bases, leaving 13 bases between the germline ends. The CDR3 extends over 16 amino acids. Per germline, CDR1 DFQATT and CDR2 SNEGSKA (reference sequence). CDR3: CSARSTLASNTGELFF. CDR3 coding DNA: TGCAGTGCTAGATCGACACTAGCTTCGAACACCGGGGAGCTGTTTTTT.

J is TRBJ2-6 and V is TRBV20-1, with D maybe TRBD2 (5 bases). CDR1 and CDR2 (germline): DFQATT, SNEGSKA (reference sequence). CDR3 size: 15 residues. V was pared by 7 bases and J by 4 bases, with 17 bases between. CDR3 protein: CSVGGRAHGANVLTF. Written as DNA, the CDR3 is TGCAGTGTAGGCGGGCGGGCTCACGGGGCCAACGTCCTGACTTTC.

The chain uses TRBV6-5 and TRBJ2-7, with D perhaps matching TRBD1 (10 bases). The CDR3 covers 15 residues. The germline CDR1 and CDR2 sequences are MNHEY and SVGAGI. V was trimmed by 6 bases and J by 5 bases, leaving 20 bases between them. CDR3 sequence reads: CASSAGGDRGNEQYF. The CDR3 DNA sequence: TGTGCCAGCAGCGCGGGGGGGGACAGGGGTAACGAGCAGTACTTC.

This clonotype was found a few times. The V call is TRBV7-2, the J call TRBJ2-7, with D tentatively TRBD1 (6 bases). Germline V CDR1 and CDR2: SGHTA, FQGNSA. V was shortened by 1 base and J by 5 bases, with 15 bases between the two germline ends. This CDR3 contains 15 residues. CDR3 in DNA: TGTGCCAGCAGCTTAGTCTCGGACAGTCGGGACGAGCAGTACTTC. Encoded protein: CASSLVSDSRDEQYF.

This clonotype was seen many times. The rearrangement links TRBV20-1 to TRBJ2-1, with 7 nucleotides matching TRBD2. Per the germline V gene, CDR1 is DFQATT and CDR2 is SNEGSKA (reference sequence). The CDR3 totals 16 residues. CDR3 DNA sequence: TGCAGCTGGGTAGGGAGGGGAGAAATCTCCTACAATGAGCAGTTCTTC. Amino acid sequence: CSWVGRGEISYNEQFF.

This clonotype was detected only a few times. This sequence joins TRBV7-2 and TRBJ2-1; 9 nucleotides line up with TRBD2. V lost 5 bases, J lost 7 bases, and 6 bases stayed unmatched. The CDR3 runs to 14 residues. Per germline, CDR1 SGHTA and CDR2 FQGNSA. CDR3 loop: CASSLASGINEQFF. In DNA, the CDR3 is TGTGCCAGCAGCCTTGCTAGCGGGATAAATGAGCAGTTCTTC.

This chain uses TRBV7-3 with TRBJ2-1, with D possibly matching TRBD1 (5 bases). The CDR3 runs to 16 residues. The V end lost 5 bases, the J end lost 3 bases, and 17 bases lay between the germline ends. CDR1 is SGHTA, CDR2 FQGTGA, per germline. CDR3: CASSPLAGAHYNEQFF. Here the CDR3 DNA reads TGTGCCAGCAGCCCCCTCGCTGGGGCGCACTACAATGAGCAGTTCTTC.

This chain's CDR3 is CASSGTPGTDTQYF. CDR3 in DNA: TGTGCCAGCAGCGGGACTCCTGGGACAGATACGCAGTATTTT. J is TRBJ2-3 and V is TRBV5-4; D may be TRBD2 (6 bases). The CDR3 loop spans 14 amino acids. Trimming removed 4 bases from V and 3 bases from J, with 12 bases in between. Germline CDR1 is SGHNT and CDR2 is YYREEE (reference sequence).

As to this clonotype: One base away lies a much larger clone, so this may be a sequencing read error. The V call is TRBV4-1, the J call TRBJ2-7; tentative D call: TRBD2 (6 bases). The germline V gene has CDR1 MGHRA and CDR2 YSYEKL. V was cut by 5 bases and J by 3 bases, with 17 bases left in between. This CDR3 spans 15 amino acids. In DNA, the CDR3 is TGCGCCAGCAGCGAAGTGTTGGGGGGAGACTACGAGCAGTACTTC. Translation gives CASSEVLGGDYEQYF.

The V gene is TRBV20-1, the J gene TRBJ2-2, with 9 positions matching TRBD1. CDR1 is DFQATT and CDR2 is SNEGSKA in the germline V gene (reference sequence). CDR3 length equals 14 residues. Trimming cost V 6 bases and J 2 bases; bases outside gene matches: 4. CDR3 sequence (DNA): TGCAGTGCCCGGACAGGGGCTAACACCGGGGAGCTGTTTTTT. This sequence encodes CSARTGANTGELFF.

This clonotype was observed a few times. The chain recombines TRBV6-2 or TRBV6-3 with TRBJ2-1; 8 bases are shared with TRBD2. The germline V gene has CDR1 MNHEY and CDR2 SVGEGT. The CDR3 has 13 amino acids. With V trimmed by 6 bases and J by 3 bases, 1 base remained unmatched. CDR3 region: CASRTSDYNEQFF. The CDR3 coding sequence is TGTGCCAGCAGGACTAGCGACTACAATGAGCAGTTCTTC.

This clonotype was found a few times. The chain has TRBV28 and TRBJ1-1, with a tentative D call TRBD1 (6 bases). CDR1 is MDHEN, CDR2 SYDVKM, per germline. Deletions cut 3 bases from V and 3 bases from J, with 11 bases between. The CDR3 sequence is 14 residues long. As DNA, the CDR3 is TGTGCCAGCAGTTTTTGGGCAGGGGACACTGAAGCTTTCTTT. It is translated as CASSFWAGDTEAFF.

The chain employs TRBV7-2 and TRBJ2-3, with a possible D match to TRBD2 (6 bases). This CDR3 region has 13 residues. Germline V gives CDR1 SGHTA, CDR2 FQGNSA. V gave up 5 bases and J gave up 4 bases, with 10 bases separating them. CDR3 bases: TGTGCCAGCAGCCGGGACTTCTCAGATACGCAGTATTTT. Translation gives CASSRDFSDTQYF.

The CDR3 region has the DNA TGTGCCAGCAGTTACTCTGGGACTAGCGGGAGCCCCTACGAGCAGTACTTC. This codes for CASSYSGTSGSPYEQYF. The chain employs TRBV6-5 and TRBJ2-7; TRBD2 matches at 14 bases. The ends lost 0 bases at V and 2 bases at J; junction bases unmatched: 3. The CDR3 is 17 amino acids. Germline CDR1 reads MNHEY; CDR2 reads SVGAGI.

The chain carries TRBV12-3 or TRBV12-4 and TRBJ2-5, with 9 bases identical to TRBD1. The ends lost 3 bases at V and 4 bases at J; junction bases unmatched: 6. This CDR3 is 15 amino acids long. CDR3 protein: CASSLGGQGGETQYF. CDR3 DNA: TGTGCCAGCAGTTTGGGGGGACAGGGCGGAGAGACCCAGTACTTC.

This chain connects TRBV18 to TRBJ1-2, with unresolved D. V was trimmed by 3 bases and J by 0 bases, leaving 11 bases between them. This CDR3 has 15 residues. Germline V gene lookup returns CDR1 KGHSH and CDR2 LQKENI. CDR3 in DNA: TGTGCCAGCTCACCGATGGACCGCCCTAACTATGGCTACACCTTC. Its translation is CASSPMDRPNYGYTF.

The chain is built from TRBV4-2 and TRBJ2-7, with 7 nucleotides matching TRBD1. This CDR3 has 16 residues. The V segment lost 0 bases and the J segment 2 bases; nucleotides outside the gene matches: 7. Per the germline V gene, CDR1 is LGHNA and CDR2 is YNFKEQ. The CDR3 spells CASSQEVGQATYEQYF. CDR3 in DNA: TGTGCCAGCAGCCAAGAAGTAGGACAGGCAACCTACGAGCAGTACTTC.

The V and J genes are TRBV29-1 and TRBJ2-7, with 11 bases matching TRBD2. CDR1 and CDR2 (germline): SQVTM, ANQGSEA. V lost 2 bases and J lost 3; bases outside the gene matches: 6. This CDR3 comprises 15 residues. The CDR3 DNA follows: TGCAGCGTTGAAAAATTACTAGCGGGAGTCTACGAGCAGTACTTC. Translating it yields CSVEKLLAGVYEQYF.

This clonotype was detected a few times. The chain links TRBV29-1 to TRBJ2-2; D gene ambiguous. With 0 bases removed from V and 1 base from J, the gap between germline ends came to 6 bases. In germline, CDR1 is SQVTM, CDR2 ANQGSEA. There are 14 residues in the CDR3. This chain's CDR3 is CSVEDLRNTGELFF. The CDR3, as DNA: TGCAGCGTTGAAGATCTAAGGAACACCGGGGAGCTGTTTTTT.

V gene TRBV9 combines with J gene TRBJ2-7; maybe TRBD1 (6 bases). Trimming left V 3 bases short and J 6 bases short, with 19 bases between. The CDR3 has 15 amino acids. Germline CDR1 reads SGDLS; CDR2 reads YYNGEE. The CDR3 reads CASSATDSYPSEQYF. The CDR3 DNA is TGTGCCAGCAGCGCGACGGACAGCTACCCCTCCGAGCAGTACTTC.

This chain links TRBV28 with TRBJ2-5; D is unclear. The CDR3 runs to 14 residues. In germline, CDR1 is MDHEN, CDR2 SYDVKM. V lost 5 bases and J 2 bases, leaving 12 bases between the germline ends. CDR3: CASSTRRLQETQYF. The CDR3 DNA reads TGTGCCAGCAGTACACGACGGTTGCAAGAGACCCAGTACTTC.